This TCR beta chain came from a study of T cells in Graves' hyperthyroidism and ophthalmopathy. For the study at large: At initial diagnosis, before any treatment had begun, peripheral blood was obtained. Study-wide points: Blood also showed most of the thyroid clonotypes that were expanded above 0.001.

TCR beta CDR3 sequences were amplified from RNA transcripts. Carried out on the TCR CDR3, a first-round RT-PCR used the HTBI primer set. From the multiplex PCR reads, TCRdb called clonotypes with MiXCR, one entry per CDR3 protein. The sample holds about half a million distinct CDR3 sequences, just under 20% seen once. To note about this clonotype: Its antigen is as yet unknown.

The study left out patients who had uncontrolled infection, other autoimmune disease, pregnancy or lactation. Trimming removed 4 bases from V and 8 bases from J, with 6 bases in between. Per the germline V gene, CDR1 is LNHDA and CDR2 is SQIVND (reference sequence). This CDR3 spans 11 amino acids. This TCR was sampled from a man aged 35 to 55 with Graves' ophthalmopathy. The sequenced material came from blood. The V gene is TRBV19, the J gene TRBJ2-1, with TRBD1 as a possible D gene (6 bases). The CDR3 DNA is TGTGCCAGTAGTACAGGGGATGAGCAGTTCTTC. Translating it yields CASSTGDEQFF.